This is a list of T cell receptor beta chains from one sample in a study of cytomegalovirus exposure and HLA in healthy donors. Profiled with immunoSEQ multiplex PCR; TCRdb holds only in-frame clones, not every one. The table lists 120,000 or so clones, 75% to 85% of them singletons. The sample comprised PBMCs. These receptors all come from a man aged 35 to 55 in good health and CMV-seronegative. Both conserved end residues are part of each CDR3. The order of the fields is J gene, V gene, clone size, D gene, CDR3 protein, CDR3 DNA. The D gene is left open where the match is weak. Where a row states a size, it is once, few, many or the class of an expanded clone; other rows omit it.

j_gene: TRBJ2-2; v_gene: TRBV5-1; abundance: NA; d_gene: NA; CDR3aa: CASSFRDFNTGELFF; CDR3nt: TGCGCCAGCAGCTTTCGGGACTTCAACACCGGGGAGCTGTTTTTT
j_gene: TRBJ1-5; v_gene: TRBV23-1; abundance: NA; d_gene: NA; CDR3aa: CASSLGRWGNQPQHF; CDR3nt: TGCGCCAGCAGTCTGGGGCGGTGGGGCAATCAGCCCCAGCATTTT
j_gene: TRBJ1-3; v_gene: TRBV30; abundance: NA; d_gene: NA; CDR3aa: CAWSSNSGNTIYF; CDR3nt: TGTGCCTGGAGTTCCAACTCTGGAAACACCATATATTTT
j_gene: TRBJ2-7; v_gene: TRBV9; abundance: few; d_gene: NA; CDR3aa: CASSVGGYQGEQYF; CDR3nt: TGTGCCAGCAGCGTAGGAGGGTATCAAGGCGAGCAGTACTTC
j_gene: TRBJ2-1; v_gene: TRBV5-8; abundance: NA; d_gene: NA; CDR3aa: CASSLVGTLGVFF; CDR3nt: TGTGCCAGCAGCTTGGTTGGTACACTAGGTGTGTTCTTC
j_gene: TRBJ2-1; v_gene: TRBV10-1; abundance: NA; d_gene: NA; CDR3aa: CASSDGLYNEQFF; CDR3nt: TGCGCCAGCAGTGATGGACTGTACAATGAGCAGTTCTTC
j_gene: TRBJ1-4; v_gene: TRBV7-9; abundance: NA; d_gene: TRBD1; CDR3aa: CASSLSGTGNEKLFF; CDR3nt: TGTGCCAGCAGCTTATCCGGGACAGGCAATGAAAAACTGTTTTTT
j_gene: TRBJ2-3; v_gene: TRBV5-1; abundance: once; d_gene: NA; CDR3aa: CASSLGERGTDTQYF; CDR3nt: TGCGCCAGCAGCTTGGGGGAGAGGGGCACAGATACGCAGTATTTT
j_gene: TRBJ1-2; v_gene: TRBV6-1; abundance: few; d_gene: TRBD1; CDR3aa: CASRGQGPHRWGYTF; CDR3nt: TGTGCCAGCAGGGGACAGGGGCCGCATCGGTGGGGCTACACCTTC
j_gene: TRBJ2-1; v_gene: TRBV5-4; abundance: NA; d_gene: TRBD2; CDR3aa: CASSPFGGEVNEQFF; CDR3nt: TGTGCCAGCAGCCCATTCGGGGGGGAGGTAAATGAGCAGTTCTTC
j_gene: TRBJ2-5; v_gene: TRBV27; abundance: NA; d_gene: NA; CDR3aa: CASSVRVASQETQYF; CDR3nt: TGTGCCAGCAGCGTCCGGGTGGCATCACAAGAGACCCAGTACTTC
j_gene: TRBJ2-2; v_gene: TRBV6-1; abundance: once; d_gene: NA; CDR3aa: CASESFGELFF; CDR3nt: TGTGCCAGCGAGTCGTTCGGGGAGCTGTTTTTT
j_gene: TRBJ2-2; v_gene: TRBV4-1; abundance: NA; d_gene: NA; CDR3aa: CASSQEGTSTGELFF; CDR3nt: TGCGCCAGCAGCCAAGAGGGGACTTCCACCGGGGAGCTGTTTTTT
j_gene: TRBJ2-6; v_gene: TRBV5-4; abundance: NA; d_gene: NA; CDR3aa: CASSPGTKAGANGLTF; CDR3nt: TGTGCCAGCAGCCCTGGGACAAAGGCGGGGGCCAACGGCCTGACTTTC
j_gene: TRBJ1-5; v_gene: TRBV15; abundance: NA; d_gene: NA; CDR3aa: CATSRELNSNQPQHF; CDR3nt: TGTGCCACCAGCAGAGAACTAAATAGCAATCAGCCCCAGCATTTT
j_gene: TRBJ1-5; v_gene: TRBV6-5; abundance: NA; d_gene: TRBD1; CDR3aa: CASSYSGRGKVQPQHF; CDR3nt: TGTGCCAGCAGTTACTCTGGCAGGGGGAAGGTTCAGCCCCAGCATTTT
j_gene: TRBJ1-2; v_gene: TRBV6-7; abundance: NA; d_gene: TRBD1; CDR3aa: CASSYYRDRDLLDGYTF; CDR3nt: TGTGCCAGCAGTTACTATCGGGACAGGGACCTTTTGGATGGCTACACCTTC
j_gene: TRBJ2-4; v_gene: TRBV29-1; abundance: NA; d_gene: TRBD1; CDR3aa: CSVVTDRANIQYF; CDR3nt: TGCAGCGTTGTTACGGACAGGGCAAACATTCAGTACTTC
j_gene: TRBJ2-1; v_gene: TRBV5-8; abundance: few; d_gene: TRBD1; CDR3aa: CASSSRTGYEQFF; CDR3nt: TGTGCCAGCAGTTCACGGACAGGGTACGAGCAGTTCTTC